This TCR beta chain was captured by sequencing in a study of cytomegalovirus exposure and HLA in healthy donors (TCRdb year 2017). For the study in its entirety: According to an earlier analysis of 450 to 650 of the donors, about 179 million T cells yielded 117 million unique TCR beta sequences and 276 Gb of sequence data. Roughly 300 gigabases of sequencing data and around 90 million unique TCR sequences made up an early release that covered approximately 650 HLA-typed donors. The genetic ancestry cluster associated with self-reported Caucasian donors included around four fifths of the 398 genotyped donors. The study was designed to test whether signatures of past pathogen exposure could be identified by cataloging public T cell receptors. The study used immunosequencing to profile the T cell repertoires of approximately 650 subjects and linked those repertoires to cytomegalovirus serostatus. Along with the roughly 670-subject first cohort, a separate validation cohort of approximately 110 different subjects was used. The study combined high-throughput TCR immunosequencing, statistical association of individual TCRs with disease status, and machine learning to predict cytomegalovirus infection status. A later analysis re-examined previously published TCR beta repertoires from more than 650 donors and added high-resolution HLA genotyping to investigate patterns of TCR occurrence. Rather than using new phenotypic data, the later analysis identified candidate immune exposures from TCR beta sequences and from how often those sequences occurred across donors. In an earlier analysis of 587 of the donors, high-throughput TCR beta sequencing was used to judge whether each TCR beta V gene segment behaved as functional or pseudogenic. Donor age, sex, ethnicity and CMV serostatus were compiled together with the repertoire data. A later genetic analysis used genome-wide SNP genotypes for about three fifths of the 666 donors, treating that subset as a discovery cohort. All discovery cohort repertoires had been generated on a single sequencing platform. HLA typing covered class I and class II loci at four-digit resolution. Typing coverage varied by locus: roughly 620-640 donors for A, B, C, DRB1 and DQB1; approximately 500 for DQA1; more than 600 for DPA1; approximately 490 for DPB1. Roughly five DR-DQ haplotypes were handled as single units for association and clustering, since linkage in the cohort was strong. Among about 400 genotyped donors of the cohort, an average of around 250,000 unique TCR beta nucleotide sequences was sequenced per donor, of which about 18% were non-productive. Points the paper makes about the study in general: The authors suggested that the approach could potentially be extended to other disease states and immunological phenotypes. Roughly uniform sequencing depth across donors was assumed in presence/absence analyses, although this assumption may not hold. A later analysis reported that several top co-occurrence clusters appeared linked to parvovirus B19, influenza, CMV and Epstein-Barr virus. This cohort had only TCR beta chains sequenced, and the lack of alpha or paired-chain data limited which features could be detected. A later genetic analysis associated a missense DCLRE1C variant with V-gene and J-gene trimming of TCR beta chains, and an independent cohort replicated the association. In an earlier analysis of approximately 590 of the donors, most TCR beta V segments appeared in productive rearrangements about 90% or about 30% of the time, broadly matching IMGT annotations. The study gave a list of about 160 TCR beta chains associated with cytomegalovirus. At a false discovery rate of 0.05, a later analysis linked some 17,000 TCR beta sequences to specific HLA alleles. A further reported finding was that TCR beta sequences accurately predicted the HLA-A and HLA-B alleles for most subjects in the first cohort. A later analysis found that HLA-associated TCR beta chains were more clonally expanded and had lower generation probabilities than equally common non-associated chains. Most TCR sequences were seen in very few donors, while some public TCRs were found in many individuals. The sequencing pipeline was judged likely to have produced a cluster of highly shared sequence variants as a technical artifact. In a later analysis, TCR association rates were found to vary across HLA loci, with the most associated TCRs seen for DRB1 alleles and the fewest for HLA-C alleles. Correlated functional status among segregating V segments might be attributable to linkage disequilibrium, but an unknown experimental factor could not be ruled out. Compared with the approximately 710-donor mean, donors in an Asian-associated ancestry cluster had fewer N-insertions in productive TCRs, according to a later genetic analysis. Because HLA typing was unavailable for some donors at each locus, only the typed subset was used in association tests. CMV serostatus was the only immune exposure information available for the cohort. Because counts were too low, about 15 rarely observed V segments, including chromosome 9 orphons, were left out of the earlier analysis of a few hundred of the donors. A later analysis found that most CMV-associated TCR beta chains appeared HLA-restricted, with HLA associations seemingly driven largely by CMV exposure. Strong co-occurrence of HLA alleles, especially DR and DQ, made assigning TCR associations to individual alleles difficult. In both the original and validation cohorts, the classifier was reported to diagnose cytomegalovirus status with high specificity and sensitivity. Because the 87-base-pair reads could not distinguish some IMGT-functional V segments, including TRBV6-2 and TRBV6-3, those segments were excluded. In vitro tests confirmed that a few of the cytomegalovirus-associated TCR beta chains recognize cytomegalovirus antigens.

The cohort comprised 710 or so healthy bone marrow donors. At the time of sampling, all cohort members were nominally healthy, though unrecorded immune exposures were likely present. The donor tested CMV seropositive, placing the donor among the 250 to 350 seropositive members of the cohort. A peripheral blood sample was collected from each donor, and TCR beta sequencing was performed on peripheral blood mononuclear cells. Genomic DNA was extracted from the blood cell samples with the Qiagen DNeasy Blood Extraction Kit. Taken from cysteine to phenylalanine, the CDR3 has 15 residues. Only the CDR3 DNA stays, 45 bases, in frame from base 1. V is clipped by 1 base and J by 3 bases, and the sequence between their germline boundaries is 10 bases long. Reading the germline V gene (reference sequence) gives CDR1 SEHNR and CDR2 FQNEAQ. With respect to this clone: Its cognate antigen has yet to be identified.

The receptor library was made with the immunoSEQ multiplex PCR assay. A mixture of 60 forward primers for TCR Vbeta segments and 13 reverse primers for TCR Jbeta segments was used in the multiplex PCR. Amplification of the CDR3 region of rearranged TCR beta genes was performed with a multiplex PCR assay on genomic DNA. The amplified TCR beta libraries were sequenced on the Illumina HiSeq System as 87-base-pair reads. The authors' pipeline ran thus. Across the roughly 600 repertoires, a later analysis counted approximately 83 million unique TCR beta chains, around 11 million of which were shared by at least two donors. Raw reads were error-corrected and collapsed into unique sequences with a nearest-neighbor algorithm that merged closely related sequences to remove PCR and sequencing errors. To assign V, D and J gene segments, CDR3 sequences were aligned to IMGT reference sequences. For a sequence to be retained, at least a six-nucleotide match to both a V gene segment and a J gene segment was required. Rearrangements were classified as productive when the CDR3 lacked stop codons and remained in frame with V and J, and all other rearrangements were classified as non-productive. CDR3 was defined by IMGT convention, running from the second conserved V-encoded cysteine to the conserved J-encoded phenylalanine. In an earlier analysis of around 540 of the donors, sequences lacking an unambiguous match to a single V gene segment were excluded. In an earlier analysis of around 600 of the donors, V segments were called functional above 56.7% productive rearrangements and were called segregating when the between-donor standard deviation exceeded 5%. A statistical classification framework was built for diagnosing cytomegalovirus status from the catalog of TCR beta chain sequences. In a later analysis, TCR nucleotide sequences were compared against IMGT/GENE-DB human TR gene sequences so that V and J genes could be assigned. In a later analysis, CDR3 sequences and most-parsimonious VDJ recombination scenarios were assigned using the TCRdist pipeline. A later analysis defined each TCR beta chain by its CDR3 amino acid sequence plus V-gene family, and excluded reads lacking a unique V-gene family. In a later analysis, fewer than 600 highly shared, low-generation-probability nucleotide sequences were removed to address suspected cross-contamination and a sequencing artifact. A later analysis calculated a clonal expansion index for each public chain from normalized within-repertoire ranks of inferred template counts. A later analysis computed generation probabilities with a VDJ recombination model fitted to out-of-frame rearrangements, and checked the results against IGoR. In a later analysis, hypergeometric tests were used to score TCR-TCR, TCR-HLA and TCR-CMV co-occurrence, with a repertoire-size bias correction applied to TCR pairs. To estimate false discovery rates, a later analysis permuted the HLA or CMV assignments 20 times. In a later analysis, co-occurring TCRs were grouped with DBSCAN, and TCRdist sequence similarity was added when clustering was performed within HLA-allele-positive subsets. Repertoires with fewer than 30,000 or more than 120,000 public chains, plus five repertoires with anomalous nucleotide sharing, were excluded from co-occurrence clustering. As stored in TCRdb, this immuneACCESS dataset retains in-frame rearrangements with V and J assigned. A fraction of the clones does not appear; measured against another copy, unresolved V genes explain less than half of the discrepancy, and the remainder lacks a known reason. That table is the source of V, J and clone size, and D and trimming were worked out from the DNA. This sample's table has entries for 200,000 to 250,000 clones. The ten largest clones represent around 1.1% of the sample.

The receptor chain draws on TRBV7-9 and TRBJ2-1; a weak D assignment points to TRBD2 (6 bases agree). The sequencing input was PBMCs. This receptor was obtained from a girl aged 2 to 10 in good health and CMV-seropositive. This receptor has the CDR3 CASSLDGGFYNEQFF. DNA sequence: TGTGCCAGCAGCTTAGACGGGGGATTCTACAATGAGCAGTTCTTC.